This TCR beta chain derives from a study of blood T cells in healthy people across ages. A second PCR, run for about 6 to 11 cycles, used a sample-barcoded 5' primer plus a J-beta primer mix. Using its own MiXCR run on the 5' RACE reads, TCRdb lists one record per CDR3 protein. Of 650,000 to 1,000,000 distinct CDR3 sequences in the sample, around 36% were seen once. The germline V gene has CDR1 MGHRA and CDR2 YSYEKL. V shed 3 bases, J shed 5 bases, and the junction held 10 bases outside the gene matches. CDR3 size: 16 residues. A single count supports this clonotype. Sequenced input: blood. The receptor was derived from a man younger than 35 in good health. V is TRBV4-1 and J is TRBJ1-5; 7 bases are shared with TRBD1. DNA of the CDR3: TGCGCCAGCAGCCAGGGACCTGACAGGGCGGATCAGCCCCAGCATTTT. This codes for CASSQGPDRADQPQHF.